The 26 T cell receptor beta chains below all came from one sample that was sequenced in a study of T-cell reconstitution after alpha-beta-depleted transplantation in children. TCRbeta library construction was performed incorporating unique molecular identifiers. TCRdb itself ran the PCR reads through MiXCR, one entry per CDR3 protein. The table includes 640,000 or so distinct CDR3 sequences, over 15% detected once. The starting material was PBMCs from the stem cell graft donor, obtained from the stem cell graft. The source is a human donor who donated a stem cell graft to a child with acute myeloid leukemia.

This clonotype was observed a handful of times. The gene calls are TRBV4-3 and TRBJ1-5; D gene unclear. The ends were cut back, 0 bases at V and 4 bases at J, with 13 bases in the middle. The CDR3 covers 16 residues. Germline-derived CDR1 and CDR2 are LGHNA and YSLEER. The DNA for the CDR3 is TGCGCCAGCAGCCAAGATTTCGGTGGGGAAAATCAGCCCCAGCATTTT. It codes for CASSQDFGGENQPQHF.

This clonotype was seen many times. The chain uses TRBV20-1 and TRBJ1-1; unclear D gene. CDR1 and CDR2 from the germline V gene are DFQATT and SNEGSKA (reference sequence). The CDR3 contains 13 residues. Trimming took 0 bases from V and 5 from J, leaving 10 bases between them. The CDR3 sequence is CSARDLPGTEAFF. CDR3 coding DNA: TGCAGTGCTAGAGATCTCCCGGGAACTGAAGCTTTCTTT.

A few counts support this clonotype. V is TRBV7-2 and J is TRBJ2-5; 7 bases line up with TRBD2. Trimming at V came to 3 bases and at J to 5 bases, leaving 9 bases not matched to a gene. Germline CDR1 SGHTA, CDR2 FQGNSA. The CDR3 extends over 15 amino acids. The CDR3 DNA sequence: TGTGCCAGCAGCTTGCGGGGGTCGGGTCGGGAGACCCAGTACTTC. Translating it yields CASSLRGSGRETQYF.

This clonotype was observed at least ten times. In nucleotides, the CDR3 is TGCAGCGCCGCTGGGACCTCTCAAGAGACCCAGTACTTC. Protein product: CSAAGTSQETQYF. The V call is TRBV29-1, the J call TRBJ2-5; D assignment may be TRBD1 or TRBD2 (5 bases each). The ends were cut back, 7 bases at V and 2 bases at J, with 14 bases in the middle. The germline V gene encodes CDR1 SQVTM and CDR2 ANQGSEA. The CDR3 length is 13 residues. Looking up the rest from reference TRBV29-1 and TRBJ2-5 gives the full variable domain: SAVISQKPSRDICQRGTSLTIQCQVDSQVTMMFWYRQQPGQSLTLIATANQGSEATYESGFVIDKFPISRPNLTFSTLTVSNMSPEDSSIYLCSAAGTSQETQYFGPGTRLLVL.

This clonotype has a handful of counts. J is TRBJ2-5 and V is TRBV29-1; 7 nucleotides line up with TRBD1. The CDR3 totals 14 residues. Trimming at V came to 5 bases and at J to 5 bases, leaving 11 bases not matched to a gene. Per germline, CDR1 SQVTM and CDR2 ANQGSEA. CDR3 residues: CSVWGQPGRETQYF. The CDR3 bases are TGCAGCGTTTGGGGACAGCCTGGTCGGGAGACCCAGTACTTC.

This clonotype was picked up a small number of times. CDR3 amino acids: CSAQGGQANTGELFF. CDR3 sequence (DNA): TGCAGTGCGCAGGGAGGACAGGCGAACACCGGGGAGCTGTTTTTT. The chain combines TRBV20-1 with TRBJ2-2, with TRBD1 as a possible D gene (7 bases). CDR1 and CDR2 from the germline V gene are DFQATT and SNEGSKA (reference sequence). V was shortened by 6 bases and J by 0 bases, with 14 bases between the two germline ends. This CDR3 has 15 residues.

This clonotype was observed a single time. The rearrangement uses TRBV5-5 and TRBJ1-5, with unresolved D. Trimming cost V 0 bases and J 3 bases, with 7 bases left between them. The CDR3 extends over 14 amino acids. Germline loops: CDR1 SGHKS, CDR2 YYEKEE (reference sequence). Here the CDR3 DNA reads TGTGCCAGCAGCTTGGTGGCAGACAATCAGCCCCAGCATTTT. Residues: CASSLVADNQPQHF.

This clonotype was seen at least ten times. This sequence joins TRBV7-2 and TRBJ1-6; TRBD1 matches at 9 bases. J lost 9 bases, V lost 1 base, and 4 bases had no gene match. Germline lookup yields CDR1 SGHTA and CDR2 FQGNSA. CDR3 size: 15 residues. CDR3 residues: CASSLVDRGGSPLHF. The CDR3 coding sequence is TGTGCCAGCAGCTTAGTGGACAGGGGTGGTTCACCCCTCCACTTT. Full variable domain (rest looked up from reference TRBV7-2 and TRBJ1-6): GAGVSQSPSNKVTEKGKDVELRCDPISGHTALYWYRQSLGQGLEFLIYFQGNSAPDKSGLPSDRFSAERTGGSVSTLTIQRTQQEDSAVYLCASSLVDRGGSPLHFGNGTRLTVT.

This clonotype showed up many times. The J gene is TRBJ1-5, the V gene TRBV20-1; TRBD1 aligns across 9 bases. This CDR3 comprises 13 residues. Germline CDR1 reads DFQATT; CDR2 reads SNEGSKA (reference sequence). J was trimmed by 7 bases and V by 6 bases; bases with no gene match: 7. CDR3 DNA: TGCAGTGCGACAGGGACAGGGTGGCAGCCCCAGCATTTT. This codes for CSATGTGWQPQHF.

CDR3 amino acids: CASSLDPVRSEAFF. DNA for the CDR3: TGTGCCAGCAGCTTAGATCCGGTCAGGTCTGAAGCTTTCTTT. This rearrangement joins TRBV11-2 to TRBJ1-1; D not certain. CDR3 length: 14 residues. Trimming removed 0 bases from V and 6 bases from J, with 11 bases in between. CDR1 and CDR2 (germline): SGHAT, FQNNGV.

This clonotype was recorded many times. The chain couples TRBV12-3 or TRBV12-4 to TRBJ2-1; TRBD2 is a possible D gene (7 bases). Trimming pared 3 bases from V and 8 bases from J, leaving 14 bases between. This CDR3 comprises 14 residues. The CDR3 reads CASSFGGPWDEQFF. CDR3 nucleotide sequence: TGTGCCAGCAGTTTCGGGGGGCCTTGGGATGAGCAGTTCTTC.

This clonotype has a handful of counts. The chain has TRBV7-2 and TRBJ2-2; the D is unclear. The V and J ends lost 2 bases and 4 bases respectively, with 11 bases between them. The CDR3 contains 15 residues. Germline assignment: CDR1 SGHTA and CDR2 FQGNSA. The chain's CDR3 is CASSLHLPSTGELFF. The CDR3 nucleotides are TGTGCCAGCAGCTTACACCTCCCCTCCACCGGGGAGCTGTTTTTT.

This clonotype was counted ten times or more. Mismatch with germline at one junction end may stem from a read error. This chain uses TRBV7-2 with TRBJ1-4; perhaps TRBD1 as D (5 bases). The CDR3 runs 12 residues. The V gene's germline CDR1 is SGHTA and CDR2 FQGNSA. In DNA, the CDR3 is TGTGCCAGCAGCTCGACGGGACGGTCTCTGATTTTT. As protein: CASSSTGRSLIF. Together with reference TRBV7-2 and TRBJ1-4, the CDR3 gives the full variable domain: GAGVSQSPSNKVTEKGKDVELRCDPISGHTALYWYRQSLGQGLEFLIYFQGNSAPDKSGLPSDRFSAERTGGSVSTLTIQRTQQEDSAVYLCASSSTGRSLIFGSGTQLSVL.

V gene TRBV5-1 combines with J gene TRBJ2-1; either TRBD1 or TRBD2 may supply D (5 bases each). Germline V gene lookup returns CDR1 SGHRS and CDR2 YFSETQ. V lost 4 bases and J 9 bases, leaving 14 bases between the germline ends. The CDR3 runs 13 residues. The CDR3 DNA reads TGCGCCAGCAGCGCAACCGGGGCCCCTGAGCAGTTCTTC. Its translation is CASSATGAPEQFF.

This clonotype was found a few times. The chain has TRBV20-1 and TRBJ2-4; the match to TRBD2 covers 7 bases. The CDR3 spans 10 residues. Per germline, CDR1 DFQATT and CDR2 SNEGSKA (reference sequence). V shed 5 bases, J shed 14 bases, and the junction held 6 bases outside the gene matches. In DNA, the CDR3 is TGCAGTGCTGGGGGGACTATTAAGTACTTC. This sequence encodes CSAGGTIKYF.

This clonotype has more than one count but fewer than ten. Here the CDR3 reads CASRQSGPSGYEQYV. CDR3 in DNA: TGTGCCAGCAGGCAGAGCGGGCCATCCGGCTACGAGCAGTACGTC. V is TRBV28 and J is TRBJ2-7, with a tentative D call TRBD2 (6 bases). V was cut by 6 bases and J by 3 bases, with 18 bases left in between. The germline CDR1 and CDR2 sequences are MDHEN and SYDVKM. The CDR3 sequence is 15 residues long.

The CDR3 spells CASTSFGQYRKGEQYF. CDR3 nucleotides: TGTGCCAGCACTTCCTTCGGACAGTACCGGAAAGGGGAGCAGTACTTC. This chain links TRBV6-2 or TRBV6-3 with TRBJ2-7; D possibly corresponds to TRBD1 (6 bases). This CDR3 region has 16 residues. Per the germline V gene, CDR1 is MNHEY and CDR2 is SVGEGT. Trimming stripped 7 bases from V and 7 bases from J, with 26 bases between.

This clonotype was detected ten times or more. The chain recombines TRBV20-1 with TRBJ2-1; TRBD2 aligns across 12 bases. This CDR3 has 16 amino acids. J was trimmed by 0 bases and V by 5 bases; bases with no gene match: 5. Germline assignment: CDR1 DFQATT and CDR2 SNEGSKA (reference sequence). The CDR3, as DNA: TGCAGTGCTGAAACTAGCGGGGGGATCTCCTACAATGAGCAGTTCTTC. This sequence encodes CSAETSGGISYNEQFF.

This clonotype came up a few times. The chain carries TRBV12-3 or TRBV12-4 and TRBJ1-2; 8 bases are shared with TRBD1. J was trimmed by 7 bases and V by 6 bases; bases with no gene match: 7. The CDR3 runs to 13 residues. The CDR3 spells CASSPDRGGGYTF. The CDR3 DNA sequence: TGTGCCAGCAGCCCCGACAGGGGAGGTGGCTACACCTTC.

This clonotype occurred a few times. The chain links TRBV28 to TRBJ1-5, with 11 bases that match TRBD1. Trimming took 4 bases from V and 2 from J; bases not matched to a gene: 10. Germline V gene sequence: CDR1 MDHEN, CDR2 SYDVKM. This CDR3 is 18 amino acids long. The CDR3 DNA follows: TGTGCCAGCAGTTCAAGGGACAGGGGGTTTGTGGGCAATCAGCCCCAGCATTTT. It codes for CASSSRDRGFVGNQPQHF. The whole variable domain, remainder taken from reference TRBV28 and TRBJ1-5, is DVKVTQSSRYLVKRTGEKVFLECVQDMDHENMFWYRQDPGLGLRLIYFSYDVKMKEKGDIPEGYSVSREKKERFSLILESASTNQTSMYLCASSSRDRGFVGNQPQHFGDGTRLSIL.

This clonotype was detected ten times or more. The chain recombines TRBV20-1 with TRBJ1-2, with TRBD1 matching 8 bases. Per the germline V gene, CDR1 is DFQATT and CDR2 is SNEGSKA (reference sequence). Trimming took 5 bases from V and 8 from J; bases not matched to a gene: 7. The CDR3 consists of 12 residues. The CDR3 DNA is TGCAGTGCTCACAGGGGGGTTAGAGGCTACACCTTC. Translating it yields CSAHRGVRGYTF.

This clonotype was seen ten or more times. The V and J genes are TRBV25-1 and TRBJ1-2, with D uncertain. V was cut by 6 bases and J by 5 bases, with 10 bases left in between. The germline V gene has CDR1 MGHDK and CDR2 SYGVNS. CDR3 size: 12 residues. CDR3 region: CASRYLEYGYTF. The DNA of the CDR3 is TGTGCCAGCAGGTATTTAGAGTATGGCTACACCTTC.

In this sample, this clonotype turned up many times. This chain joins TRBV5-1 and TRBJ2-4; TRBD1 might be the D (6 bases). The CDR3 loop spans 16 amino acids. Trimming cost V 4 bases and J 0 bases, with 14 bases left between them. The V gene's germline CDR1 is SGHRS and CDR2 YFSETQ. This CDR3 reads CASSLSDSIAKNIQYF. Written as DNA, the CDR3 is TGCGCCAGCAGCCTATCGGACAGCATAGCCAAAAACATTCAGTACTTC.

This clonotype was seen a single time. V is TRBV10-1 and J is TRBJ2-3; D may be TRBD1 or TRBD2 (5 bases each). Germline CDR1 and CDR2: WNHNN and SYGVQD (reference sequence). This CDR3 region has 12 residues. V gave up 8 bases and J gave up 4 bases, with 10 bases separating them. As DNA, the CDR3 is TGCGCCAGCGGGGGAGCTCCAGATACGCAGTATTTT. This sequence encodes CASGGAPDTQYF.

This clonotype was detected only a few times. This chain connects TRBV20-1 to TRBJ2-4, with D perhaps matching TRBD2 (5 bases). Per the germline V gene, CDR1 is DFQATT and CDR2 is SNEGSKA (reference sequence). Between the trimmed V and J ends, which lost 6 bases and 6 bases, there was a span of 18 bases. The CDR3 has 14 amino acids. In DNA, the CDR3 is TGCAGTGCGGCCCCCTCCGGGGTGGGAAACATTCAGTACTTC. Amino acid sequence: CSAAPSGVGNIQYF.

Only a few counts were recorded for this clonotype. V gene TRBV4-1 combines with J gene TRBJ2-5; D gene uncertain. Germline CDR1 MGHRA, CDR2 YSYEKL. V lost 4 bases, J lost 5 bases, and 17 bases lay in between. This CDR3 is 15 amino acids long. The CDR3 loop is CASSREDTKRETQYF. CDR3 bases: TGCGCCAGCAGCCGAGAAGATACAAAACGGGAGACCCAGTACTTC.